This entry lists 23 T cell receptor beta chains sequenced from one sample in a study of T cell clonotyping in hematopoietic cell transplantation. Sequencing used immunoSEQ multiplex PCR; TCRdb keeps in-frame clones, though not all of them. The table has approximately 16,000 clones, around 93% seen once. The time point was: recipient sample about 28 days before transplant, after cytoreduction. The sample was peripheral blood mononuclear cells, taken before stem cell transplant. The source is a man younger than 30 with biphenotypic leukemia. Some clones in this sample may be carry-over from other donors' samples.

This sequence joins TRBV25-1 and TRBJ2-3; a possible D gene is TRBD2 (7 bases). This CDR3 comprises 14 residues. Trimming took 3 bases from V and 6 from J, leaving 13 bases between them. Germline CDR1 is MGHDK and CDR2 is SYGVNS. CDR3 nucleotides: TGTGCCAGCAGTGACCAAGGGGGGGCCGATACGCAGTATTTT. This translates into CASSDQGGADTQYF.

The chain links TRBV7-2 to TRBJ2-3; D gene unclear. V lost 3 bases and J lost 5, with 3 bases in between. In germline, CDR1 is SGHTA, CDR2 FQGNSA. This CDR3 comprises 11 residues. DNA for the CDR3: TGTGCCAGCAGCTTGCTAGATACGCAGTATTTT. As protein: CASSLLDTQYF.

The genes are TRBV6-1 and TRBJ2-1; 9 bases map to TRBD2. Germline CDR1 is MNHNS and CDR2 is SASEGT. After removal of 4 bases from V and 6 bases from J, the junction contained 4 bases not matched to a gene. The CDR3 length is 14 residues. The CDR3 protein is CASSAPSGVNEQFF. The CDR3 nucleotides are TGTGCCAGCAGTGCGCCTAGCGGGGTCAATGAGCAGTTCTTC.

The J gene is TRBJ1-4, the V gene TRBV6-6, with 8 bases matching TRBD1. The germline V gene encodes CDR1 MNHNY and CDR2 SVGAGI (reference sequence). V shed 6 bases, J shed 5 bases, and the junction held 5 bases outside the gene matches. CDR3 length: 14 residues. The CDR3 region has the DNA TGTGCCAGCAGCGCCGGGACAGGCAATGAAAAACTGTTTTTT. This codes for CASSAGTGNEKLFF.

The chain uses TRBV4-1 and TRBJ2-2; 11 bases map to TRBD2. The CDR3 has 16 amino acids. Germline V gene sequence: CDR1 MGHRA, CDR2 YSYEKL. V lost 3 bases to trimming and J lost 4 bases; unmatched junction nucleotides: 4. The CDR3 nucleotides are TGCGCCAGCAGCCAGACTAGCGGGACCATCACCGGGGAGCTGTTTTTT. Its protein is CASSQTSGTITGELFF.

The chain uses TRBV29-1 and TRBJ2-7, with TRBD2 matching 12 bases. The CDR3 loop spans 12 amino acids. J was trimmed by 4 bases and V by 6 bases; bases with no gene match: 1. Germline V gene sequence: CDR1 SQVTM, CDR2 ANQGSEA. Here the CDR3 reads CSVGLAGYEQYF. CDR3 coding DNA: TGCAGCGTAGGACTAGCGGGGTACGAGCAGTACTTC.

This clone was recorded once. The V gene is TRBV19, the J gene TRBJ1-5, with TRBD1 as a possible D gene (6 bases). The V gene lost 3 bases and the J gene lost 4 bases, with 13 bases spanning the gap. Per germline, CDR1 LNHDA and CDR2 SQIVND (reference sequence). The CDR3 has 15 amino acids. The DNA for the CDR3 is TGTGCCAGTAGTATCCCAACAGGGTGGAATCAGCCCCAGCATTTT. Translating gives CASSIPTGWNQPQHF.

CDR3 nucleotides: TGTGCCAGCAGCCCCGCAAGGGGAGACTATGGCTACACCTTC. Residues: CASSPARGDYGYTF. This sequence joins TRBV7-2 and TRBJ1-2; a possible D gene is TRBD1 (5 bases). Germline V gene data show CDR1 as SGHTA and CDR2 as FQGNSA. V was cut by 5 bases and J by 3 bases, with 13 bases left in between. The CDR3 sequence is 14 residues long. Combining the CDR3 with reference TRBV7-2 and TRBJ1-2 gives the whole variable domain GAGVSQSPSNKVTEKGKDVELRCDPISGHTALYWYRQSLGQGLEFLIYFQGNSAPDKSGLPSDRFSAERTGGSVSTLTIQRTQQEDSAVYLCASSPARGDYGYTFGSGTRLTVV.

The rearrangement joins TRBV4-3 to TRBJ1-2; 8 nucleotides align to TRBD1. The CDR3 spans 15 residues. The junction had 4 bases not matched to a gene; V was cut back by 0 bases and J by 4 bases. CDR1 is LGHNA, CDR2 YSLEER, per germline. This CDR3 is CASSQDSQGAYGYTF. CDR3 sequence (DNA): TGCGCCAGCAGCCAAGATTCGCAGGGGGCCTATGGCTACACCTTC.

V and J are TRBV4-1 and TRBJ1-6, with D tentatively TRBD1 (6 bases). The CDR3 consists of 16 residues. V lost 4 bases, J lost 3 bases, and 13 bases lay in between. Per germline, CDR1 MGHRA and CDR2 YSYEKL. The CDR3 loop is CASSLDYRDYNSPLHF. The DNA of the CDR3 is TGCGCCAGCAGCCTAGATTACAGGGACTATAATTCACCCCTCCACTTT.

J is TRBJ2-7 and V is TRBV5-4; a weak D match, TRBD2 (6 bases). Germline V lookup: CDR1 SGHNT, CDR2 YYREEE (reference sequence). The CDR3 spans 12 residues. Trimming shortened V by 5 bases and J by 6 bases, and 12 bases separated the two germline ends. The CDR3 DNA reads TGTGCCAGCAGTCTCTACGGGGGCGAGCAGTACTTC. Its protein product is CASSLYGGEQYF.

The chain joins TRBV6-1 to TRBJ1-4; TRBD1 might be the D (5 bases). The length of the CDR3 is 14 residues. Germline CDR1 and CDR2: MNHNS and SASEGT. V was trimmed by 2 bases and J by 8 bases, leaving 12 bases between them. The CDR3 loop reads CASSERGAGEKLFF. As DNA, the CDR3 is TGTGCCAGCAGTGAAAGAGGGGCCGGAGAAAAACTGTTTTTT.

J is TRBJ2-7 and V is TRBV4-1; TRBD2 matches at 10 bases. Germline V gene sequence: CDR1 MGHRA, CDR2 YSYEKL. This CDR3 has 14 amino acids. Losses at the gene ends were 4 bases for V and 7 bases for J; bases not matched to a gene: 7. CDR3 DNA: TGCGCCAGCAGCCTTCTAGCGGGGGAAGGAGAGCAGTACTTC. Protein sequence: CASSLLAGEGEQYF.

This chain connects TRBV7-2 to TRBJ2-5, with D uncertain. The CDR3 extends over 13 amino acids. V was clipped by 5 bases and J by 4 bases, with 11 bases between them. Germline values: CDR1 SGHTA, CDR2 FQGNSA. The CDR3 region has the DNA TGTGCCAGCAGCCTCAACTTGGGAGAGACCCAGTACTTC. Amino acids: CASSLNLGETQYF.

The rearrangement uses TRBV7-6 and TRBJ2-3, with D perhaps matching TRBD1 (5 bases). CDR1 is SGHVS and CDR2 is FNYEAQ in the germline V gene. This CDR3 comprises 15 residues. Trimming took 3 bases from V and 2 from J, leaving 12 bases between them. The CDR3 sequence is CASSFKGWDTDTQYF. Written as DNA, the CDR3 is TGTGCCAGCAGCTTCAAGGGGTGGGACACAGATACGCAGTATTTT.

The chain is built from TRBV4-1 and TRBJ1-6; D gene ambiguous. Trimming shortened V by 0 bases and J by 7 bases, and 13 bases separated the two germline ends. The CDR3 has 16 residues. The germline V gene encodes CDR1 MGHRA and CDR2 YSYEKL. CDR3 DNA sequence: TGCGCCAGCAGCCAAGAGCTAGGGAACTTAAATTCACCCCTCCACTTT. This gives the protein CASSQELGNLNSPLHF.

The chain has TRBV2 and TRBJ2-7, with 7 bases identical to TRBD1. The CDR3 consists of 16 residues. Germline loops: CDR1 SNHLY, CDR2 FYNNEI. V was clipped by 4 bases and J by 3 bases; unmatched bases: 12. CDR3 in DNA: TGTGCCAGCAGTGGAGCCCAGGGGGATGACTACTACGAGCAGTACTTC. Translated: CASSGAQGDDYYEQYF.

The rearrangement uses TRBV29-1 and TRBJ1-2; D ambiguous. The CDR3 length is 15 residues. Germline-derived CDR1 and CDR2 are SQVTM and ANQGSEA. V lost 3 bases and J 0 bases, leaving 14 bases between the germline ends. CDR3 sequence reads: CSVDRSGEANYGYTF. The DNA for the CDR3 is TGCAGCGTTGACAGGTCCGGGGAAGCTAACTATGGCTACACCTTC. The whole variable domain, remainder taken from reference TRBV29-1 and TRBJ1-2, is SAVISQKPSRDICQRGTSLTIQCQVDSQVTMMFWYRQQPGQSLTLIATANQGSEATYESGFVIDKFPISRPNLTFSTLTVSNMSPEDSSIYLCSVDRSGEANYGYTFGSGTRLTVV.

This chain links TRBV28 with TRBJ2-7; D could derive from TRBD1 or TRBD2 (6 bases each). V was trimmed by 5 bases and J by 2 bases, leaving 16 bases between them. The CDR3 loop spans 15 amino acids. Per the germline V gene, CDR1 is MDHEN and CDR2 is SYDVKM. The CDR3 loop reads CASSPGAGHTYEQYF. Written as DNA, the CDR3 is TGTGCCAGCAGTCCGGGGGCAGGTCACACCTACGAGCAGTACTTC. Looking up the rest from reference TRBV28 and TRBJ2-7 gives the full variable domain: DVKVTQSSRYLVKRTGEKVFLECVQDMDHENMFWYRQDPGLGLRLIYFSYDVKMKEKGDIPEGYSVSREKKERFSLILESASTNQTSMYLCASSPGAGHTYEQYFGPGTRLTVT.

This chain joins TRBV29-1 and TRBJ1-1; maybe TRBD1 (5 bases). The CDR3 sequence is 12 residues long. V was shortened by 5 bases and J by 0 bases, with 7 bases between the two germline ends. Germline loops: CDR1 SQVTM, CDR2 ANQGSEA. The DNA for the CDR3 is TGCAGCGTTTTACAGGTGAACACTGAAGCTTTCTTT. This codes for CSVLQVNTEAFF.

The chain uses TRBV5-6 and TRBJ1-3, with D maybe TRBD1 (5 bases). The CDR3 runs 13 residues. The ends were cut back, 4 bases at V and 10 bases at J, with 15 bases in the middle. Germline assignment: CDR1 SGHDT and CDR2 YYEEEE. CDR3 region: CASSTGRAATIYF. CDR3 bases: TGTGCCAGCAGCACAGGACGGGCCGCGACCATATATTTT.

V gene TRBV7-8 combines with J gene TRBJ2-2; possible D gene TRBD1, 5 bases. Trimming stripped 6 bases from V and 7 bases from J, with 12 bases between. There are 13 residues in the CDR3. Germline values: CDR1 SGHVS, CDR2 FQNEAQ. CDR3 region: CASRPPRVGELFF. The DNA for the CDR3 is TGTGCCAGCAGACCCCCCAGGGTCGGGGAGCTGTTTTTT.

The gene calls are TRBV2 and TRBJ1-5; TRBD1 matches 7 bases. Germline CDR1 SNHLY, CDR2 FYNNEI. CDR3 length: 14 residues. The trim removed 8 bases at V and 0 bases at J, leaving 4 bases unmatched. Here the CDR3 DNA reads TGTGCCAGCGGGGACAGTAATAGCAATCAGCCCCAGCATTTT. It translates to CASGDSNSNQPQHF.